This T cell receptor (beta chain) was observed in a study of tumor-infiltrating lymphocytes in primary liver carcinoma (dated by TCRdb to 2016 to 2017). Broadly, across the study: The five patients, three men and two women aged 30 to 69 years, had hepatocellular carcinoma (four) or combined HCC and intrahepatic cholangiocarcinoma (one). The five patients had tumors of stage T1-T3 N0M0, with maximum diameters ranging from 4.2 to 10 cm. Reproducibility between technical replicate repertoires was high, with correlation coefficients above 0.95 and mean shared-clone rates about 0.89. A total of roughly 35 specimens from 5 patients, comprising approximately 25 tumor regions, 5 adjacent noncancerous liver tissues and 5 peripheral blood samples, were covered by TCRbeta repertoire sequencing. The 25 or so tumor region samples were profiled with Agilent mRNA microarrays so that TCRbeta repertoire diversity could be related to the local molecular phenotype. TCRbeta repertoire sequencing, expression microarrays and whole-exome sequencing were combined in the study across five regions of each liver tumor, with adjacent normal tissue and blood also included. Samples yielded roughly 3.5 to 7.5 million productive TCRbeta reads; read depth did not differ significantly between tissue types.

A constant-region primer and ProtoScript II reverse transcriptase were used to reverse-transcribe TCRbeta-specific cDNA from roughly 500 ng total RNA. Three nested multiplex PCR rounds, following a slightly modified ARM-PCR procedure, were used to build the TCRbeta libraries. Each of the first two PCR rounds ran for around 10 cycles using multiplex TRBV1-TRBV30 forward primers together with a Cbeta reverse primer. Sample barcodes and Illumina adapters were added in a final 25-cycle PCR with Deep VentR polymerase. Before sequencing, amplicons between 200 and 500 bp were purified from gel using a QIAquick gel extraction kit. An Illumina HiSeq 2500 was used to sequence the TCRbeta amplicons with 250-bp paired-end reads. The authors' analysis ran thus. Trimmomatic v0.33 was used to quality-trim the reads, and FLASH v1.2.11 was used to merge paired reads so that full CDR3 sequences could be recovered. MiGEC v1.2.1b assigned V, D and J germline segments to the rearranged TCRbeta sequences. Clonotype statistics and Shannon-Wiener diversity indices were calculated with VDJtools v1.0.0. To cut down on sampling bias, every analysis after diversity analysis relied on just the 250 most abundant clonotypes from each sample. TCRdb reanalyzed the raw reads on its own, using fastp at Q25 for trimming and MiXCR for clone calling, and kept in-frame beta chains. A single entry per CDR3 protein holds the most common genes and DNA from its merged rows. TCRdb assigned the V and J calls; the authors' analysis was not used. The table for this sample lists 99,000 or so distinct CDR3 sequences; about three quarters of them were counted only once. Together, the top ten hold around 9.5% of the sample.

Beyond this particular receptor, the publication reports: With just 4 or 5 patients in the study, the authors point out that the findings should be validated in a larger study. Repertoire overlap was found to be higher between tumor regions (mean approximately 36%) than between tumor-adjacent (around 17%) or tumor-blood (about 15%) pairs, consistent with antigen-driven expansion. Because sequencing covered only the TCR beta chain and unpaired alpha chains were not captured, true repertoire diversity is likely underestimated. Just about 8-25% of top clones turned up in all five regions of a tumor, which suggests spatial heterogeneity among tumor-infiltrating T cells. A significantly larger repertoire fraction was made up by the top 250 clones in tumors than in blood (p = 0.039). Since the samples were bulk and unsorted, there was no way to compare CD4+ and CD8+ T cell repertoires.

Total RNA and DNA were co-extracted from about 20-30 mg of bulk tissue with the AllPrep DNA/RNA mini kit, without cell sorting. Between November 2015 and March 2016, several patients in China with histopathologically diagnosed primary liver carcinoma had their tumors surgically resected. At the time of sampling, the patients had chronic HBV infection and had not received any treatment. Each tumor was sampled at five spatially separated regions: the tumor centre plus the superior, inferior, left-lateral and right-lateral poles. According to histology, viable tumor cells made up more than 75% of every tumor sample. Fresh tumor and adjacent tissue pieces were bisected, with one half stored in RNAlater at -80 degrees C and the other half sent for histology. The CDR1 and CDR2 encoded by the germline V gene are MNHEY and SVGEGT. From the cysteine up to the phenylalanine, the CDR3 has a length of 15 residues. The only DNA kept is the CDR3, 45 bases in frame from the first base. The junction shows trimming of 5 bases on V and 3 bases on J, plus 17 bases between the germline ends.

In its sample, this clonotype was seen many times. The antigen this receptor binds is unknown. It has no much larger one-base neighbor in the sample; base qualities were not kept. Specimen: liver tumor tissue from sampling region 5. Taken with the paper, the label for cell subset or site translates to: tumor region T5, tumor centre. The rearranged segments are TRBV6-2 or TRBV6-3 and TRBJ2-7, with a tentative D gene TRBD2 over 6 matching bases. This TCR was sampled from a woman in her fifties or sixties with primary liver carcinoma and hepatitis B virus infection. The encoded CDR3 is CASSGSDGLLYEQYF. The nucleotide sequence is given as TGTGCCAGCAGTGGATCGGATGGACTACTCTACGAGCAGTACTTC.